This T cell receptor beta chain emerged from a study of T-cell reconstitution after alpha-beta-depleted transplantation in children. Germline V gene sequence: CDR1 WSHSY, CDR2 SAAADI. The CDR3 is made up of 14 amino acids. Trimming shortened V by 4 bases and J by 2 bases, and 6 bases separated the two germline ends. The sample holds a few counts of this clonotype. Preparation of the TCRbeta library involved a method that used unique molecular identifiers. MiXCR, applied by TCRdb to the PCR reads, yields one record per CDR3 protein. The sample yields about 500,000 distinct CDR3 sequences, 30% to 35% seen once.

The sequence was obtained from a human donor who donated a stem cell graft to a child with aplastic anemia. J is TRBJ2-6 and V is TRBV10-2, with no clear D. This material consisted of PBMCs from the stem cell graft donor, taken from the stem cell graft. The DNA for the CDR3 is TGCGCCAGCAGTGGGGTGGCTGGGGCCAACGTCCTGACTTTC. This encodes CASSGVAGANVLTF.